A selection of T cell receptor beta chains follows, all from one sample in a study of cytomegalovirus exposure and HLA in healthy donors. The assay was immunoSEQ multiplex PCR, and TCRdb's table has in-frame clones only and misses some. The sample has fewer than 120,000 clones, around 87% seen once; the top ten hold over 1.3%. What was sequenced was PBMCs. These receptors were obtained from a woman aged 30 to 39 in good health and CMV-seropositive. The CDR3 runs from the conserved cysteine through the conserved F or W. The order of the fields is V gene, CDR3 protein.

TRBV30 CAWSRWGRDRNSPLHF
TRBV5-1 CASSVRTGQNEKLFF
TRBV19 CASSHGQGGGQPQHF
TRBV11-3 CASSLVSSSGQGLNYGYTF
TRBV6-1 CASSRAGQVTYGYTF
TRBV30 CAWVRDRDEKLFF
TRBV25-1 CASSESRSNRERGYTF
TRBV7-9 CASSPGTGDSNEQFF
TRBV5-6 CASSPLGRGQETQYF
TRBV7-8 CASSLGRDSRTF
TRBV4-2 CASSQVGSGRAYNEQFF